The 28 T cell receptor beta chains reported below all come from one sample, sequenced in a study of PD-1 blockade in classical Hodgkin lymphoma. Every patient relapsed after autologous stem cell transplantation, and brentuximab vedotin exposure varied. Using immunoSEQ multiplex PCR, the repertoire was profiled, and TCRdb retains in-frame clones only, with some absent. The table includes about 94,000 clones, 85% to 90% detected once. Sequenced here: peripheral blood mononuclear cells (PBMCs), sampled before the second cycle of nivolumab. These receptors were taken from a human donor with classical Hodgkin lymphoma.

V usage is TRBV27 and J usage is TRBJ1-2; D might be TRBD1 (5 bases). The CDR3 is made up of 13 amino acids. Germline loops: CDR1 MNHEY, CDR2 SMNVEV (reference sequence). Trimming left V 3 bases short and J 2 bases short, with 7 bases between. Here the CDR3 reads CASSFGGNYGYTF. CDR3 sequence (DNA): TGTGCCAGCAGTTTCGGGGGAAACTATGGCTACACCTTC.

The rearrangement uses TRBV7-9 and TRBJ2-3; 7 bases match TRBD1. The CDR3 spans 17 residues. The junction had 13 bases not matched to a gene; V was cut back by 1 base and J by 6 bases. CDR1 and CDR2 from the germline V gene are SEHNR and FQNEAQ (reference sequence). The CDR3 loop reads CASSLDQGVPRTDTQYF. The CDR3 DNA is TGTGCCAGCAGCTTAGATCAGGGGGTACCGAGGACTGATACGCAGTATTTT.

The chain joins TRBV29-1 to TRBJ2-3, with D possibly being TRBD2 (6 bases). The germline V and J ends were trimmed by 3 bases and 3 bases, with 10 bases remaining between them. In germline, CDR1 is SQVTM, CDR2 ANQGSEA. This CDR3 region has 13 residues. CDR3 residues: CSVEEGRTDTQYF. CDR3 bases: TGCAGCGTTGAGGAGGGTAGGACAGATACGCAGTATTTT.

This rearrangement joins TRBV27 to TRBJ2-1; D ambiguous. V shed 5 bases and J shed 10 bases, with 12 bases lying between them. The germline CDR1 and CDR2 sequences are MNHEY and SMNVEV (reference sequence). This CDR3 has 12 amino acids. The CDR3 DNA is TGTGCCAGCAGTCCCTTGACGAGGGAGCAGTTCTTC. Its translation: CASSPLTREQFF.

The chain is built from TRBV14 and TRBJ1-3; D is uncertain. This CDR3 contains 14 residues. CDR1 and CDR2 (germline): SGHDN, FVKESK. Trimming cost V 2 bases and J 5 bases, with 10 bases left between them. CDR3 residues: CASSQISGRNTIYF. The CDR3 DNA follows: TGTGCCAGCAGCCAAATATCGGGAAGAAACACCATATATTTT.

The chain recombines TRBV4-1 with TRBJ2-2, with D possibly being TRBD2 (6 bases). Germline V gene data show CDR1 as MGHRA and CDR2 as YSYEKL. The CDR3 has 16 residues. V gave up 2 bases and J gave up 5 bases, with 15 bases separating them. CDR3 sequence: CASSQRDWLRTGELFF. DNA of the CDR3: TGCGCCAGCAGCCAAAGGGACTGGTTGAGGACCGGGGAGCTGTTTTTT.

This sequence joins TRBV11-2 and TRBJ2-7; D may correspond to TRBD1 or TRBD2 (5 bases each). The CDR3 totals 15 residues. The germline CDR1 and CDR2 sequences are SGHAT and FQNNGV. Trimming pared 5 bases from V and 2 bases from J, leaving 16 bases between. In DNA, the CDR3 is TGTGCCAGCAGCCCCCCCCTGAGGGGAACCTACGAGCAGTACTTC. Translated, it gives CASSPPLRGTYEQYF.

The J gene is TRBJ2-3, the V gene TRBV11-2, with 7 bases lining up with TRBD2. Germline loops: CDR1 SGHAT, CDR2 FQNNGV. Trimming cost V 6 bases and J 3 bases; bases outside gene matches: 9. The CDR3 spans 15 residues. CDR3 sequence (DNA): TGTGCCAGCAGGATGCCCGGCGGGAGTACAGATACGCAGTATTTT. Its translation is CASRMPGGSTDTQYF.

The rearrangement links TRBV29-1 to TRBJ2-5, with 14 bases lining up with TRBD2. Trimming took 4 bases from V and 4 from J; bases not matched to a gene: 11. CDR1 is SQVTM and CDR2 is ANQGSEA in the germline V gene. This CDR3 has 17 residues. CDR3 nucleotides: TGCAGCGTTGTTATAGGGCCGGGACTAGCGGGAGTAGAGACCCAGTACTTC. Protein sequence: CSVVIGPGLAGVETQYF.

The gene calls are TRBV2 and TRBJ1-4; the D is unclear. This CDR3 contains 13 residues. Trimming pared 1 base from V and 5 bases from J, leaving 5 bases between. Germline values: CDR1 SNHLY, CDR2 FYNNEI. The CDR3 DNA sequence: TGTGCCAGCAGTGAAGTGTCAAATGAAAAACTGTTTTTT. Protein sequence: CASSEVSNEKLFF.

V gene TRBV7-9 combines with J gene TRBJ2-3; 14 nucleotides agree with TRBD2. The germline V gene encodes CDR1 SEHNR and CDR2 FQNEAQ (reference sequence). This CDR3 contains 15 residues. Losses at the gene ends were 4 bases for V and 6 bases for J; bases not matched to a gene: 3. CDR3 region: CASSSRTSGRDTQYF. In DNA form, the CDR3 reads TGTGCCAGCAGCTCGCGGACTAGCGGGAGGGATACGCAGTATTTT. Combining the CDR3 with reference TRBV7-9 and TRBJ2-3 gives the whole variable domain DTGVSQNPRHKITKRGQNVTFRCDPISEHNRLYWYRQTLGQGPEFLTYFQNEAQLEKSRLLSDRFSAERPKGSFSTLEIQRTEQGDSAMYLCASSSRTSGRDTQYFGPGTRLTVL.

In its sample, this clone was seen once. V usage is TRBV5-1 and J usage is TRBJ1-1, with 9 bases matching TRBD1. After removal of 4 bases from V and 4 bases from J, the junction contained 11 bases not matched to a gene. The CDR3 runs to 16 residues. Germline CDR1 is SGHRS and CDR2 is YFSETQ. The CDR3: CASSTPGQGDGTEAFF. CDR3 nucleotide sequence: TGCGCCAGCAGCACCCCGGGACAGGGCGATGGCACTGAAGCTTTCTTT.

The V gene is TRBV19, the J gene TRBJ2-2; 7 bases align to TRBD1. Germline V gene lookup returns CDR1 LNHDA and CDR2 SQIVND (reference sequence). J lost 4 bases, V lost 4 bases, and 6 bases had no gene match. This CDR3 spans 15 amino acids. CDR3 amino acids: CASSTYRGPTGELFF. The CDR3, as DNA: TGTGCCAGTAGTACGTACAGGGGCCCCACCGGGGAGCTGTTTTTT.

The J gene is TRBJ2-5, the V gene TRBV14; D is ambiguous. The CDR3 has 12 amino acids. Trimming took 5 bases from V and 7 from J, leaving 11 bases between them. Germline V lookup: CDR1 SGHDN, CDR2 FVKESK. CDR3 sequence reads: CASSYDTATQYF. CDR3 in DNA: TGTGCCAGCAGCTATGATACGGCGACCCAGTACTTC.

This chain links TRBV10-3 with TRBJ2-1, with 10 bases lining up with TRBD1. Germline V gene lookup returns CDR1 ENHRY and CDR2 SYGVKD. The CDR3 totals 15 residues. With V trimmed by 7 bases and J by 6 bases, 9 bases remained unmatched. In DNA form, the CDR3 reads TGTGCCATCATCCCGACAGGGGGCTCGGTCAATGAGCAGTTCTTC. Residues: CAIIPTGGSVNEQFF.

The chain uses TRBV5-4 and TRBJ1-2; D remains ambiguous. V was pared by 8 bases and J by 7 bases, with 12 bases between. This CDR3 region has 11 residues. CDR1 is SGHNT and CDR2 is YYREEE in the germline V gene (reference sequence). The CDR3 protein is CASFGSGGYTF. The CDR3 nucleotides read TGTGCCAGTTTTGGTTCCGGTGGCTACACCTTC.

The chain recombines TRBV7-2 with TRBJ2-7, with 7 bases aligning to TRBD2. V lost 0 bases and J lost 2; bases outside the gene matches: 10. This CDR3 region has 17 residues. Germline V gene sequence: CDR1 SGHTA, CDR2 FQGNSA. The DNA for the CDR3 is TGTGCCAGCAGCTTAGCGGGAGGGCCCCTTCTAACCTACGAGCAGTACTTC. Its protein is CASSLAGGPLLTYEQYF. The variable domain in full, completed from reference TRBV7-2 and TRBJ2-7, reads GAGVSQSPSNKVTEKGKDVELRCDPISGHTALYWYRQSLGQGLEFLIYFQGNSAPDKSGLPSDRFSAERTGGSVSTLTIQRTQQEDSAVYLCASSLAGGPLLTYEQYFGPGTRLTVT.

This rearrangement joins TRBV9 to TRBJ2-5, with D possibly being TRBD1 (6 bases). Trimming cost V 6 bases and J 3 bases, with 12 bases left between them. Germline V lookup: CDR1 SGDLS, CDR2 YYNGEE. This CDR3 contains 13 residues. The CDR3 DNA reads TGTGCCAGCAACAGGGCTGAGGAAGAGACCCAGTACTTC. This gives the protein CASNRAEEETQYF. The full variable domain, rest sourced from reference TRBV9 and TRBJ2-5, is DSGVTQTPKHLITATGQRVTLRCSPRSGDLSVYWYQQSLDQGLQFLIQYYNGEERAKGNILERFSAQQFPDLHSELNLSSLELGDSALYFCASNRAEEETQYFGPGTRLLVL.

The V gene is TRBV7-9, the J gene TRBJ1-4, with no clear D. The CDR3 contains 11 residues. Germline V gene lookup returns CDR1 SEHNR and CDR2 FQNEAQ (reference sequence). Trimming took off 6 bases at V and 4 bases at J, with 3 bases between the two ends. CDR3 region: CASRGNEKLFF. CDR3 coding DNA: TGTGCCAGCAGGGGTAATGAAAAACTGTTTTTT.

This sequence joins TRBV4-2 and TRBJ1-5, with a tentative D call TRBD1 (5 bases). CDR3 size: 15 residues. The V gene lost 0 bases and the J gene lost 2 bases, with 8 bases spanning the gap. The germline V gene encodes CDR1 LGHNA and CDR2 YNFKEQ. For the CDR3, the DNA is TGTGCCAGCAGCCAAGACGTACAGGGCAATCAGCCCCAGCATTTT. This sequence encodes CASSQDVQGNQPQHF.

The chain's CDR3 is CASSPPGGGYQQYF. DNA of the CDR3: TGTGCCAGCAGCCCTCCAGGCGGCGGTTACCAGCAGTACTTC. This chain joins TRBV11-2 and TRBJ2-7; D is unresolved. The CDR3 is 14 amino acids. Germline loops: CDR1 SGHAT, CDR2 FQNNGV. V was cut by 5 bases and J by 8 bases, with 19 bases left in between.

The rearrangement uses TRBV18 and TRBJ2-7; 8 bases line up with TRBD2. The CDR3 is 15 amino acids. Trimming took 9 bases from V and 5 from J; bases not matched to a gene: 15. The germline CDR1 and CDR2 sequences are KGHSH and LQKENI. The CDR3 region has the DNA TGTGCCAGTACGTTAAACCCGGCGGGAGGACACGAGCAGTACTTC. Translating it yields CASTLNPAGGHEQYF.

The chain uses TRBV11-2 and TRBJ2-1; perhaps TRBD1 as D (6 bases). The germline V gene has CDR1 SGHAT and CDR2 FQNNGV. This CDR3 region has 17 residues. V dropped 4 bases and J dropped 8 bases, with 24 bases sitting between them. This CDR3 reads CASSSQGLGFRFDEQFF. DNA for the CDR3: TGTGCCAGCAGCTCACAGGGTTTGGGGTTCCGGTTCGATGAGCAGTTCTTC.

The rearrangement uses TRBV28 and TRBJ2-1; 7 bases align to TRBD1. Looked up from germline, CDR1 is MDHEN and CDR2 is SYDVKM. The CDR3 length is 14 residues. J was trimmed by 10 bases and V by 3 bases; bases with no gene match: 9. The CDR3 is CASSFSRTGIEQFF. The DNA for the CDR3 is TGTGCCAGCAGTTTCTCGCGGACAGGTATAGAGCAGTTCTTC. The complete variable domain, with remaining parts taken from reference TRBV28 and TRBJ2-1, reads DVKVTQSSRYLVKRTGEKVFLECVQDMDHENMFWYRQDPGLGLRLIYFSYDVKMKEKGDIPEGYSVSREKKERFSLILESASTNQTSMYLCASSFSRTGIEQFFGPGTRLTVL.

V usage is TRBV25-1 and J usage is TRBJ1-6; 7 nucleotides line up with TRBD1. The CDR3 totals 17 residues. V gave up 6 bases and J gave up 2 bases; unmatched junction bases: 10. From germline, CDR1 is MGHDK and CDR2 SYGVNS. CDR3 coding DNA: TGTGCCAGCAGCCAGGAGGGGGCGACTCCCTATAATTCACCCCTCCACTTT. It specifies CASSQEGATPYNSPLHF.

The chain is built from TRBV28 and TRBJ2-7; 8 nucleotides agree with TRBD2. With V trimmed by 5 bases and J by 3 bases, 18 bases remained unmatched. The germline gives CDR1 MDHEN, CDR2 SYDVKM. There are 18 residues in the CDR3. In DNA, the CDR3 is TGTGCCAGCAGTGCCAGGACATCGAAGTTTAGCGGGAACTACGAGCAGTACTTC. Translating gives CASSARTSKFSGNYEQYF.

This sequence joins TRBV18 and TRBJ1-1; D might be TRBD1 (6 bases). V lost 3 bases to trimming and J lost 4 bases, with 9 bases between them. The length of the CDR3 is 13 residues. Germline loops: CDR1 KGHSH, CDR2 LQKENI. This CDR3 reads CASSPGGRTEAFF. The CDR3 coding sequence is TGTGCCAGCTCACCGGGGGGGCGCACTGAAGCTTTCTTT.

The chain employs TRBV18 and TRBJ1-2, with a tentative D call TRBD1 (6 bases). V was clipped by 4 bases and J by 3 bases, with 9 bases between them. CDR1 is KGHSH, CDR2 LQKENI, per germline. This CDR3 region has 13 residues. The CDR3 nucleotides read TGTGCCAGCTCACAGGGGGTAGACTATGGCTACACCTTC. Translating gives CASSQGVDYGYTF.